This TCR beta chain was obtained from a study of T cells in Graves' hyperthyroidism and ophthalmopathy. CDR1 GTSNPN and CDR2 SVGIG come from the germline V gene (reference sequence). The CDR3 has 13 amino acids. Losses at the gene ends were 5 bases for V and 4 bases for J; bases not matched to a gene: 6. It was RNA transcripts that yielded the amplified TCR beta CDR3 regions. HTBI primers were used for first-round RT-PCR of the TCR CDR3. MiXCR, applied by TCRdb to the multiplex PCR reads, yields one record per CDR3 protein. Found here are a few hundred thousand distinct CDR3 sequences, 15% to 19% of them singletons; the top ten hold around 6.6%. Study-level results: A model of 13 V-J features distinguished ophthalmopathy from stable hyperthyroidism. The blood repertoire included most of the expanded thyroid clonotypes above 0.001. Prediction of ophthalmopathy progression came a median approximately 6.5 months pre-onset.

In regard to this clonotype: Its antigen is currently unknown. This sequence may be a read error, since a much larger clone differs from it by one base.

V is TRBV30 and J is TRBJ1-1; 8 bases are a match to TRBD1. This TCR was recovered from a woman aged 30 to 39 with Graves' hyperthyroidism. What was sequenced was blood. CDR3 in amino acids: CAWSQGVGTEAFF. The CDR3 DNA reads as TGTGCCTGGTCACAGGGGGTTGGCACTGAAGCTTTCTTT.